Detailed here is one TCR beta chain. CDR3 length: 14 residues. Trimming shortened V by 0 bases and J by 5 bases, and 9 bases separated the two germline ends. CDR1 is SGHDT, CDR2 YYEEEE, per germline. The data were produced by immunoSEQ multiplex PCR, yet TCRdb's version contains in-frame clones alone and is incomplete. The sample includes hundreds of thousands of clones, approximately 79% seen only once; the top ten take approximately 1.6%. These data belong to a study of shared clonotypes between healthy human individuals. The sequencing sample was made of memory CD4+ T cells sorted from blood. Subset here: CD45RA-negative fraction. The chain employs TRBV5-6 and TRBJ2-1; D uncertain. The receptor's source is a woman in her 30s in good health. The CDR3 region is CASSLGLVNNEQFF. Here the CDR3 DNA reads TGTGCCAGCAGCTTGGGCCTAGTTAACAATGAGCAGTTCTTC.